Following are 28 T cell receptor beta chains from one sample sequenced in a study of vaccination effects on CD4 cells after COVID-19. The method was immunoSEQ multiplex PCR; TCRdb's version includes in-frame clones alone and lacks a portion of them. The sample yields 28,000 or so clones, about four fifths seen once. These receptors have no identified antigens. Antigen-specific CD4+ T cell clonotypes were called by their expansion after viral peptide-pool culture in ViraFEST. With about 9 days of culture completed, CD4+ T cells were isolated. Subjects were given two BNT162b2 or mRNA-1273 vaccine doses. This material consisted of CD4+ T cells from PBMCs cultured with HCoV-NL63 spike peptides, taken after COVID-19 vaccination. The receptors here all came from a human donor who received a COVID-19 vaccine. Some clones in this sample may be carry-over from other donors' samples.

CDR3 DNA: TGTGCCAGCAGTGAATACAGGGATACTGAAGCTTTCTTT. It codes for CASSEYRDTEAFF. This chain uses TRBV6-1 with TRBJ1-1; D is possibly TRBD1 (6 bases). The germline CDR1 and CDR2 sequences are MNHNS and SASEGT. V was pared by 2 bases and J by 5 bases, with 9 bases between. CDR3 length: 13 residues.

CDR3 protein: CASSSPGQGFSYEQYV. In nucleotides, the CDR3 is TGTGCCAGCAGCAGCCCGGGACAGGGATTTTCCTACGAGCAGTACGTC. The chain links TRBV21-1 to TRBJ2-7; the table's D call of TRBD1 was not tested on the DNA. TRBV21-1 is annotated as a pseudogene. CDR3 length: 16 residues.

This sequence joins TRBV9 and TRBJ2-2; tentatively, D is TRBD2 (6 bases). This CDR3 comprises 18 residues. V was clipped by 3 bases and J by 5 bases, with 23 bases between them. Looked up from germline, CDR1 is SGDLS and CDR2 is YYNGEE. The CDR3 bases are TGTGCCAGCAGCGGGGGACTGGACGCTGTTTGGGAGACCGGGGAGCTGTTTTTT. This sequence encodes CASSGGLDAVWETGELFF.

The chain combines TRBV5-8 with TRBJ2-3; TRBD1 agrees at 8 bases. Germline CDR1 reads SGHTS; CDR2 reads YDEGEE. The CDR3 consists of 15 residues. J lost 4 bases, V lost 7 bases, and 11 bases had no gene match. CDR3 residues: CASPSWDRTPDTQYF. The CDR3 DNA reads TGTGCCAGCCCCAGTTGGGACAGGACCCCAGATACGCAGTATTTT.

V gene TRBV6-5 combines with J gene TRBJ1-5; the match to TRBD1 covers 7 bases. Per germline, CDR1 MNHEY and CDR2 SVGAGI. The trim removed 4 bases at V and 5 bases at J, leaving 2 bases unmatched. This CDR3 comprises 13 residues. CDR3 in DNA: TGTGCCAGCAGTTGGACAGGAGATCAGCCCCAGCATTTT. This codes for CASSWTGDQPQHF.

This clone was detected only once. The chain carries TRBV2 and TRBJ2-5; no definite D call. Germline V gives CDR1 SNHLY, CDR2 FYNNEI. Trimming took off 7 bases at V and 1 base at J, with 7 bases between the two ends. This CDR3 has 12 amino acids. The CDR3 region has the DNA TGTGCCAGCACCTACTTCCAAGAGACCCAGTACTTC. Translating it yields CASTYFQETQYF.

The rearrangement joins TRBV19 to TRBJ2-1; no reliable D call. V dropped 3 bases and J dropped 6 bases, with 12 bases sitting between them. The CDR3 runs 14 residues. Germline values: CDR1 LNHDA, CDR2 SQIVND (reference sequence). DNA for the CDR3: TGTGCCAGTAGTATCCTCCGGGCTCCCAATGAGCAGTTCTTC. Its translation: CASSILRAPNEQFF.

The rearrangement joins TRBV24-1 to TRBJ2-5; the D gene is possibly TRBD1 (5 bases). Trimming took off 2 bases at V and 3 bases at J, with 9 bases between the two ends. The CDR3 extends over 14 amino acids. CDR1 is KGHDR and CDR2 is SFDVKD in the germline V gene. Here the CDR3 DNA reads TGTGCCACCAGTGATTCACGCAGGGAAGAGACCCAGTACTTC. It translates to CATSDSRREETQYF.

This clone was seen a handful of times. Here the CDR3 reads CASSQTEYNSPLHF. CDR3 nucleotide sequence: TGTGCCAGCAGCCAGACAGAATATAATTCACCCCTCCACTTT. The rearrangement joins TRBV2 to TRBJ1-6; D perhaps matches TRBD1 (5 bases). The V and J ends lost 6 bases and 4 bases respectively, with 10 bases between them. The CDR3 runs 14 residues. Germline CDR1 is SNHLY and CDR2 is FYNNEI.

The chain links TRBV9 to TRBJ1-4; 8 bases fit TRBD1. V shed 3 bases, J shed 8 bases, and the junction held 12 bases outside the gene matches. The CDR3 length is 16 residues. Germline V lookup: CDR1 SGDLS, CDR2 YYNGEE. The CDR3 reads CASSARGGQGGEKLFF. The CDR3 nucleotides read TGTGCCAGCAGCGCCCGCGGTGGACAGGGAGGGGAAAAACTGTTTTTT.

The genes are TRBV7-9 and TRBJ2-5, with D unresolved. Germline assignment: CDR1 SEHNR and CDR2 FQNEAQ (reference sequence). The CDR3 runs to 17 residues. V lost 5 bases, J lost 1 base, and 20 bases lay in between. Here the CDR3 DNA reads TGTGCCAGCAGCGAAATGTGGGCCGTGGGGATCCAAGAGACCCAGTACTTC. It translates to CASSEMWAVGIQETQYF.

V and J are TRBV7-3 and TRBJ2-2; 8 nucleotides align to TRBD2. The V gene's germline CDR1 is SGHTA and CDR2 FQGTGA. The junction had 9 bases not matched to a gene; V was cut back by 3 bases and J by 6 bases. This CDR3 is built from 16 residues. CDR3 amino acids: CASSFTSGGRPGELFF. The CDR3 DNA is TGTGCCAGCAGCTTTACATCGGGGGGGCGACCCGGGGAGCTGTTTTTT.

This chain uses TRBV6-5 with TRBJ1-1; a possible D gene is TRBD1 (6 bases). The germline gives CDR1 MNHEY, CDR2 SVGAGI. There are 13 residues in the CDR3. The germline V and J ends were trimmed by 5 bases and 8 bases, with 15 bases remaining between them. CDR3 in amino acids: CASSLRGAEEAFF. CDR3 bases: TGTGCCAGCAGTCTGCGGGGGGCTGAGGAAGCTTTCTTT.

The chain couples TRBV7-8 to TRBJ1-3, with D unresolved. V was clipped by 5 bases and J by 4 bases, with 6 bases between them. The CDR3 sequence is 12 residues long. Germline V gene lookup returns CDR1 SGHVS and CDR2 FQNEAQ. CDR3 region: CASSPRGNTIYF. DNA for the CDR3: TGTGCCAGCAGCCCGAGGGGAAACACCATATATTTT.

This clone has just a few counts. V and J are TRBV3-1 (or the pseudogene TRBV3-2) and TRBJ1-5, with D perhaps matching TRBD1 (5 bases). V was pared by 0 bases and J by 2 bases, with 17 bases between. The CDR3 extends over 18 amino acids. Germline values: CDR1 LGHDT, CDR2 YNNKEL (reference sequence). CDR3 amino acids: CASSQDKGWPGRNQPQHF. CDR3 DNA sequence: TGTGCCAGCAGCCAAGATAAGGGCTGGCCAGGGCGCAATCAGCCCCAGCATTTT.

This clone was found a few times. This chain connects TRBV27 to TRBJ1-2; no definite D call. The germline gives CDR1 MNHEY, CDR2 SMNVEV (reference sequence). Trimming pared 4 bases from V and 0 bases from J, leaving 9 bases between. The CDR3 totals 14 residues. CDR3 DNA: TGTGCCAGCAGTTGGGCAGGTACTAACTATGGCTACACCTTC. It translates to CASSWAGTNYGYTF.

The chain uses TRBV19 and TRBJ2-3; 8 bases are shared with TRBD1. This CDR3 comprises 17 residues. The junction had 16 bases not matched to a gene; V was cut back by 5 bases and J by 6 bases. Germline V CDR1 and CDR2: LNHDA, SQIVND (reference sequence). The CDR3 reads CASSLGGQGRGRDTQYF. CDR3 nucleotide sequence: TGTGCCAGTAGTTTGGGCGGACAGGGACGGGGACGGGATACGCAGTATTTT.

The chain has TRBV27 and TRBJ2-3, with 9 nucleotides matching TRBD1. Germline trimming cut 10 bases from V and 4 bases from J; bases unmatched to any gene: 18. In germline, CDR1 is MNHEY, CDR2 SMNVEV (reference sequence). This CDR3 region has 17 residues. CDR3 in amino acids: CATADPGQGIVADTQYF. CDR3 bases: TGTGCCACCGCCGACCCGGGACAGGGAATTGTGGCAGATACGCAGTATTTT.

The chain combines TRBV9 with TRBJ1-1; TRBD1 matches at 9 bases. The V and J ends lost 1 base and 3 bases, in that order; junction bases with no gene match: 7. The CDR3 consists of 16 residues. Germline values: CDR1 SGDLS, CDR2 YYNGEE. CDR3 bases: TGTGCCAGCAGCGTACATTCCGGACAGGGGTACACTGAAGCTTTCTTT. Amino acid sequence: CASSVHSGQGYTEAFF.

This chain joins TRBV7-2 and TRBJ1-2, with TRBD1 as a possible D gene (6 bases). With 3 bases removed from V and 7 bases from J, the gap between germline ends came to 12 bases. CDR1 is SGHTA, CDR2 FQGNSA, per germline. CDR3 length: 13 amino acids. CDR3 region: CASSLNREGGYTF. As DNA, the CDR3 is TGTGCCAGCAGCTTGAACAGGGAAGGTGGCTACACCTTC.

This sequence joins TRBV3-1 (or the pseudogene TRBV3-2) and TRBJ2-3, with a tentative D call TRBD2 (6 bases). Looked up from germline, CDR1 is LGHDT and CDR2 is YNNKEL (reference sequence). Trimming stripped 4 bases from V and 4 bases from J, with 12 bases between. CDR3 length: 14 amino acids. The CDR3 sequence is CASSRTTSSDTQYF. CDR3 in DNA: TGTGCCAGCAGCCGAACGACTAGTTCAGATACGCAGTATTTT.

The V and J genes are TRBV5-5 and TRBJ1-4; D gene unclear. The CDR3 totals 15 residues. V was shortened by 0 bases and J by 1 base, with 7 bases between the two germline ends. Germline CDR1 SGHKS, CDR2 YYEKEE (reference sequence). The CDR3 DNA reads TGTGCCAGCAGCTTGGTTCCGGGAACTAATGAAAAACTGTTTTTT. Translation gives CASSLVPGTNEKLFF.

The chain is built from TRBV3-1 (or the pseudogene TRBV3-2) and TRBJ2-7, with 8 bases matching TRBD1. CDR3 length: 15 residues. Germline CDR1 LGHDT, CDR2 YNNKEL (reference sequence). With V trimmed by 4 bases and J by 3 bases, 8 bases remained unmatched. The CDR3 is CASSLGPTGGYEQYV. CDR3 DNA sequence: TGTGCCAGCAGCCTCGGCCCTACAGGGGGCTACGAGCAGTACGTC.

This chain uses TRBV27 with TRBJ1-2, with D possibly TRBD1 on 6 matching bases. CDR1 and CDR2 (germline): MNHEY, SMNVEV (reference sequence). V dropped 7 bases and J dropped 5 bases, with 17 bases sitting between them. The CDR3 is 14 residues long. The CDR3 DNA sequence: TGTGCCAGCACGTCCCAGGGGACGTCTTATGGCTACACCTTC. Residues: CASTSQGTSYGYTF.

This clone was seen only once. The genes are TRBV5-1 and TRBJ2-5; 7 bases line up with TRBD1. V lost 4 bases to trimming and J lost 1 base; unmatched junction nucleotides: 4. This CDR3 has 14 residues. Germline V gene data show CDR1 as SGHRS and CDR2 as YFSETQ. The CDR3 loop is CASSGGQPQETQYF. The CDR3, as DNA: TGCGCCAGCAGCGGGGGACAGCCCCAAGAGACCCAGTACTTC.

V is TRBV7-2 and J is TRBJ1-1; possibly TRBD1 for D (6 bases). With 3 bases removed from V and 0 bases from J, the gap between germline ends came to 11 bases. The germline gives CDR1 SGHTA, CDR2 FQGNSA. This CDR3 contains 15 residues. DNA for the CDR3: TGTGCCAGCAGCTTGTCGGGGGCCGTGAACACTGAAGCTTTCTTT. Translation: CASSLSGAVNTEAFF.

The CDR3 nucleotides are TGTGCCAGCAGCCCACTGGCTAAATCATTCCTTGGAAACACCATATATTTT. Translated, it gives CASSPLAKSFLGNTIYF. The chain links TRBV7-2 to TRBJ1-3; D not resolved. From germline, CDR1 is SGHTA and CDR2 FQGNSA. The CDR3 length is 17 residues. The ends were cut back, 5 bases at V and 3 bases at J, with 20 bases in the middle. The full variable domain, rest sourced from reference TRBV7-2 and TRBJ1-3, is GAGVSQSPSNKVTEKGKDVELRCDPISGHTALYWYRQSLGQGLEFLIYFQGNSAPDKSGLPSDRFSAERTGGSVSTLTIQRTQQEDSAVYLCASSPLAKSFLGNTIYFGEGSWLTVV.

In this sample, this clone turned up a few times. V is TRBV10-1 and J is TRBJ1-2, with D possibly matching TRBD1 (5 bases). CDR1 and CDR2 (germline): WNHNN, SYGVQD (reference sequence). V was cut by 2 bases and J by 2 bases, with 6 bases left in between. CDR3 length: 13 amino acids. The CDR3 bases are TGCGCCAGCAGTGAGAACAGGAACTATGGCTACACCTTC. Translation gives CASSENRNYGYTF.